Listed below are T cell receptor beta chains from one sample, sequenced in a study of shared clonotypes between healthy human individuals. Sequencing was performed with immunoSEQ multiplex PCR; in TCRdb, only in-frame clones are kept and a portion is missing. The data hold hundreds of thousands of clones, with almost 97% observed a single time. The sequenced material came from naive CD4+ T cells sorted from blood. These receptors all come from a woman aged 30 to 39 in good health. Both conserved end residues are trimmed from each CDR3.

J gene	CDR3 length	V gene	CDR3 protein
TRBJ2-2	12	TRBV6-6	ASSPSGRAGELF
TRBJ1-4	13	TRBV27	ASSPYRFTNEKLF
TRBJ1-2	12	TRBV15	ATSQGALVYGYT
TRBJ2-7	14	TRBV14	ASSQEGEQGALEQY
TRBJ1-2	13	TRBV11-1	ASTLSTGPATDYT
TRBJ1-4	14	TRBV6-7	ASSYLWGRLNEKLF
TRBJ2-7	11	TRBV6-1	ASSAADSYEQY
TRBJ2-7	12	TRBV28	ASSLSGALREQY
TRBJ2-3	12	TRBV5-1	ASSEASFTDTQY
TRBJ2-2	15	TRBV5-6	ASSPLDVGGGTGELF
TRBJ2-2	12	TRBV19	ASSIESNTGELF
TRBJ2-2	14	TRBV7-2	ASSPRAGAVTGELF
TRBJ2-7	12	TRBV7-9	ASSRDRGTYEQY
TRBJ2-5	11	TRBV13	ASSFRYRETQY
TRBJ1-5	11	TRBV6-5	ASRPTGNQPQH
TRBJ1-1	13	TRBV4-1	ASSQRTAGNTEAF
TRBJ2-2	12	TRBV5-4	ASTDRVEAGELF
TRBJ2-2	16	TRBV5-1	ASSLSPPGGANTGELF
TRBJ1-4	13	TRBV19	ASSPIVQADEKLF
TRBJ1-1	11	TRBV4-1	ASSRIIDTEAF
TRBJ1-3	14	TRBV5-1	ASSGGTVSSGNTIY
TRBJ2-7	14	TRBV15	ATSGLKTGEMNEQY